Listed below are T cell receptor gamma chains from one sample, sequenced in a study of Vδ1+ human thymocytes. TCRdb reapplied CATT to the multiplex PCR reads. The sample has about 36,000 gamma-chain clones; just over 20% are singletons. The sample was Vdelta1+ gamma-delta thymocytes from the thymus. The source is a girl less than two years old who had congenital heart surgery. CDR3s include the opening cysteine and the closing phenylalanine or tryptophan. A clone size is listed for some rows: how often the clone was seen (once, few, many), or a class if it is expanded.

j_call | clone_size | v_call | cdr3_nt | cdr3_aa
TRGJP2 | . | TRGV2 | TGTGCCACCTGGGACGGAAAATATAGTAGTGATTGGATCAAGACGTTT | CATWDGKYSSDWIKTF
TRGJ1/TRGJ2 | few | TRGV4 | TGTGCCACCTGGGATGGGACTAATTATTATAAGAAACTCTTT | CATWDGTNYYKKLF
TRGJP | few | TRGV9 | TGTGCCTTGTGGGAAACGTTGGGCAAAAAAATCAAGGTATTT | CALWETLGKKIKVF
TRGJ1/TRGJ2 | few | TRGV2 | TGTGCCACCTGGGACGGGCGGCCCCCGAATTATTATAAGAAACTCTTT | CATWDGRPPNYYKKLF
TRGJ1/TRGJ2 | . | TRGV3 | TGTGCCACCTGGAGCCGGGGGAAACTCTTT | CATWSRGKLF
TRGJ1/TRGJ2 | . | TRGV9 | TGTGCCTTGTGGGAGGTGCATGGCCTGGATGAGAAACTCTTT | CALWEVHGLDEKLF
TRGJ1/TRGJ2 | . | TRGV8 | TGTGCCACCTGGGATTCGACTTATAAGAAACTCTTT | CATWDSTYKKLF
TRGJ1/TRGJ2 | . | TRGV4 | TGTGCCACCTGGCTCCCGGGAGGGTCGAGGAAACTCTTT | CATWLPGGSRKLF
TRGJP2 | . | TRGV8 | TGTGCCACCTGGGATAGGCCAAGGGGGGATTGGATCAAGACGTTT | CATWDRPRGDWIKTF
TRGJ1/TRGJ2 | few | TRGV3 | TGTGCCACCTGGGACAGGCCCCCCTCGAATTATTATAAGAAACTCTTT | CATWDRPPSNYYKKLF
TRGJ1/TRGJ2 | . | TRGV4 | TGTGCCACCTGGGATTTCATTCTCTTT | CATWDFILF
TRGJ1/TRGJ2 | few | TRGV8 | TGTGCCACCTGGGATGGCTCTATTAGAAAGAAACTCTTT | CATWDGSIRKKLF
TRGJ1/TRGJ2 | few | TRGV9 | TGTGCCTTGTGGGAGGTGCCCGGGGGAAATTATTATAAGAAACTCTTT | CALWEVPGGNYYKKLF
TRGJ1/TRGJ2 | . | TRGV4 | TGTGCCACCTGGGACATGGGATATAAGAAACTCTTT | CATWDMGYKKLF
TRGJ1/TRGJ2 | . | TRGV8 | TGTGCCACCTGGGATAGGCCAAGGACTGAGAAACTCTTT | CATWDRPRTEKLF
TRGJ1/TRGJ2 | few | TRGV9 | TGTGCCTTGTGGGGGTCTAGCTATAAGAAACTCTTT | CALWGSSYKKLF
TRGJP2 | few | TRGV4 | TGTGCCACCTGGGACGCATCCAGTAGTGATCGGATCAAGACGTTT | CATWDASSSDRIKTF
TRGJ1/TRGJ2 | few | TRGV2 | TGTGCCACCTGGGACGGCCTCGGCCGTCATTATAAGAAACTCTTT | CATWDGLGRHYKKLF
TRGJ1/TRGJ2 | few | TRGV2 | TGTGCCACCTGGGACGGGCAACGCGAGAAACTCTTT | CATWDGQREKLF
TRGJP2 | few | TRGV4 | TGTGCCACCTGGGAGCCTAGTGATTGGATCAAGACGTTT | CATWEPSDWIKTF
TRGJ1/TRGJ2 | few | TRGV4 | TGTGCCACCTGGGATGGGCCGTGGAATTATTATAAGAAACTCTTT | CATWDGPWNYYKKLF
TRGJP1 | few | TRGV2 | TGTGCCACCTGGGATAGGACCACTGGTTGGTTCAAGATATTT | CATWDRTTGWFKIF
TRGJ1/TRGJ2 | few | TRGV3 | TGTGCCACCTGGGACAGGCGTGGTAAGAAACTCTTT | CATWDRRGKKLF